This T cell receptor (beta chain) was identified during a study of T cells in Graves' hyperthyroidism and ophthalmopathy. Findings and caveats of the study: Among clonotypes expanded in thyroid above 0.001, most were also found in blood.

Note on this clonotype: Its antigen remains unknown.

Template material for amplifying TCR beta CDR3 regions consisted of RNA transcripts. HTBI primers were the set used in a first-round RT-PCR of the TCR CDR3. TCRdb recomputed calls from the multiplex PCR reads with MiXCR, one row per CDR3 protein. The repertoire holds 500,000 to 600,000 distinct CDR3 sequences, over 15% seen once, with 15% to 20% in the top ten. Fresh peripheral blood, approximately 9.7 ml, was the source of the PBMCs. Trimming shortened V by 1 base and J by 5 bases, and 15 bases separated the two germline ends. This CDR3 is 14 amino acids long. Germline CDR1 is GTSNPN and CDR2 is SVGIG (reference sequence).

The sequenced sample consisted of blood. The sequence was collected from a woman younger than 30 with Graves' hyperthyroidism. The chain is built from TRBV30 and TRBJ2-7; weak D call: TRBD2 (5 bases). The CDR3 here is CAWSEWQEVNEQYF. The CDR3 nucleotides read TGTGCCTGGAGTGAATGGCAGGAGGTGAACGAGCAGTACTTC.